This entry lists 8 T cell receptor beta chains sequenced from one sample in a study of T cell repertoires in cytomegalovirus infection. Their target antigens are unknown. TCRdb analysed the reads with MiXCR anew, one entry per CDR3 protein. The sample has under 850,000 distinct CDR3 sequences; around 35% are singletons. Specimen: cultured PBMCs, collected from culture after CMV antigen stimulation. These receptors all stem from a human donor in good health (CMV status not recorded). Some clones in this sample may be carry-over from other donors' samples.

There are a few counts of this clonotype. The chain couples TRBV7-2 to TRBJ2-3; 7 bases align to TRBD2. CDR3 length: 14 residues. V trimming: 5 bases; J trimming: 2 bases; junction bases outside the gene matches: 4. Germline V gene sequence: CDR1 SGHTA, CDR2 FQGNSA. CDR3 sequence (DNA): TGTGCCAGCAGCGTAAGCGGGGACACAGATACGCAGTATTTT. Protein: CASSVSGDTDTQYF.

This clonotype was observed a few times. V gene TRBV7-6 combines with J gene TRBJ2-5, with D maybe TRBD1 (5 bases). This CDR3 spans 12 amino acids. The germline gives CDR1 SGHVS, CDR2 FNYEAQ. The V end was cut by 5 bases, the J end by 5 bases, with 9 bases between. CDR3 nucleotide sequence: TGTGCCAGCAGCGGACAAGAGGAGACCCAGTACTTC. It yields the protein CASSGQEETQYF.

On this clonotype: Possible read error: a much larger clone is one base away. This chain joins TRBV6-2 or TRBV6-3 and TRBJ1-1, with 7 bases aligning to TRBD1. Germline V gene lookup returns CDR1 MNHEY and CDR2 SVGEGT. V trimming: 5 bases; J trimming: 3 bases; junction bases outside the gene matches: 3. This CDR3 comprises 13 residues. The CDR3 is CASSPTGHTEAFF. The DNA of the CDR3 is TGTGCCAGCAGTCCGACAGGGCACACTGAAGCTTTCTTT.

This clonotype was observed many times. CDR3 region: CASSARGYLNQPQHF. The CDR3 region has the DNA TGTGCCAGCAGTGCCAGAGGTTACCTCAATCAGCCCCAGCATTTT. The chain joins TRBV7-2 to TRBJ1-5; D unclear. CDR1 is SGHTA and CDR2 is FQGNSA in the germline V gene. The CDR3 has 15 amino acids. V dropped 6 bases and J dropped 3 bases, with 15 bases sitting between them.

This clonotype was seen at least ten times. The V gene is TRBV7-2, the J gene TRBJ1-1; D may be TRBD1 (5 bases). V shed 3 bases and J shed 0 bases, with 11 bases lying between them. The CDR3 consists of 15 residues. Germline assignment: CDR1 SGHTA and CDR2 FQGNSA. As DNA, the CDR3 is TGTGCCAGCAGCTTGGGGGGAACGATGAACACTGAAGCTTTCTTT. Residues: CASSLGGTMNTEAFF.

The chain employs TRBV4-3 and TRBJ2-6; 11 nucleotides align to TRBD1. The CDR3 has 19 amino acids. V gave up 4 bases and J gave up 0 bases; unmatched junction bases: 8. CDR1 and CDR2 (germline): LGHNA, YSLEER. The CDR3 sequence: CASSPTPGQGVSGANVLTF. DNA of the CDR3: TGCGCCAGCAGCCCAACCCCGGGACAGGGGGTCTCTGGGGCCAACGTCCTGACTTTC.

This clonotype was seen more than once but under ten times. This sequence joins TRBV4-3 and TRBJ1-1; perhaps TRBD1 as D (5 bases). V lost 0 bases to trimming and J lost 10 bases, with 6 bases between them. The CDR3 is 11 residues long. CDR1 is LGHNA, CDR2 YSLEER, per germline. CDR3 sequence (DNA): TGCGCCAGCAGCCAAGAAGGGGCAGCTTTCTTT. It encodes CASSQEGAAFF.

This rearrangement joins TRBV20-1 to TRBJ2-1, with a tentative D call TRBD2 (7 bases). Germline CDR1 DFQATT, CDR2 SNEGSKA (reference sequence). CDR3 length equals 15 residues. V was shortened by 0 bases and J by 7 bases, with 16 bases between the two germline ends. CDR3 in DNA: TGCAGTGCTAGAGATCTCCGGGGGGCTGGTAATGAGCAGTTCTTC. Residues: CSARDLRGAGNEQFF.